The 30 T cell receptor beta chains below come from one sample, sequenced in a study of CD8 T cells in Susac syndrome. Random hexamers were used to reverse transcribe roughly 0.5 to 1 ug of RNA. Each CDR3 protein gets one entry after TCRdb re-called the immunoSEQ multiplex PCR reads with MiXCR. This table has around 69,000 distinct CDR3 sequences, roughly 95% appearing once. Sequenced material: CD4+ T cells from PBMCs. The receptors here all came from a human donor with multiple sclerosis.

The CDR3 here is CASSLSAGARYASSTQYF. The CDR3 DNA reads TGTGCCAGCAGTTTATCGGCAGGGGCACGGTATGCCTCTTCTACGCAGTATTTT. The chain carries TRBV27 and TRBJ2-3, with D possibly TRBD1 on 6 matching bases. The ends were cut back, 0 bases at V and 8 bases at J, with 24 bases in the middle. Germline values: CDR1 MNHEY, CDR2 SMNVEV (reference sequence). The CDR3 runs to 18 residues.

This clonotype appeared a single time. This chain joins TRBV29-1 and TRBJ2-1; 9 bases align to TRBD2. Germline V lookup: CDR1 SQVTM, CDR2 ANQGSEA. The V gene end was trimmed by 7 bases and the J gene end by 5 bases; junction bases not matched to a gene: 12. CDR3 length: 15 residues. CDR3 loop: CSAEGRGGGNNEQFF. The CDR3 DNA sequence: TGCAGCGCCGAAGGGCGGGGGGGCGGAAACAATGAGCAGTTCTTC.

This CDR3 reads CSAEAPLRRVNGNTEAFF. Written as DNA, the CDR3 is TGCAGTGCTGAAGCCCCTTTAAGGAGGGTAAATGGGAACACTGAAGCTTTCTTT. The rearrangement uses TRBV20-1 and TRBJ1-1; D ambiguous. The CDR3 consists of 18 residues. Trimming took off 5 bases at V and 1 base at J, with 26 bases between the two ends. CDR1 is DFQATT and CDR2 is SNEGSKA in the germline V gene (reference sequence).

The V gene is TRBV6-5, the J gene TRBJ1-2; 7 positions match TRBD1. After removal of 6 bases from V and 6 bases from J, the junction contained 7 bases not matched to a gene. The CDR3 consists of 13 residues. From germline, CDR1 is MNHEY and CDR2 SVGAGI. In DNA, the CDR3 is TGTGCCAGCAGCTCGACAGGGATGAATGGCTACACCTTC. It yields the protein CASSSTGMNGYTF.

The CDR3 nucleotides read TGCGCCAGCAGCTTGGATCGGACAGGGAGAGACAATGAGCAGTTCTTC. Encoded protein: CASSLDRTGRDNEQFF. The chain combines TRBV5-1 with TRBJ2-1; 8 bases map to TRBD1. The J segment lost 5 bases and the V segment lost 0 bases, leaving 7 bases of the junction unmatched. CDR3 length: 16 residues. The germline V gene encodes CDR1 SGHRS and CDR2 YFSETQ.

The V and J genes are TRBV7-9 and TRBJ2-1, with a tentative D call TRBD2 (5 bases). V lost 4 bases and J lost 10, with 17 bases in between. The CDR3 covers 14 residues. The germline CDR1 and CDR2 sequences are SEHNR and FQNEAQ (reference sequence). In nucleotides, the CDR3 is TGTGCCAGCAGCTCTTGGGAAGGGCCGGGGGAGCAGTTCTTC. It specifies CASSSWEGPGEQFF.

This rearrangement joins TRBV14 to TRBJ1-1; D unclear. The CDR3 contains 12 residues. Trimming pared 1 base from V and 10 bases from J, leaving 10 bases between. The germline CDR1 and CDR2 sequences are SGHDN and FVKESK. In DNA, the CDR3 is TGTGCCAGCAGCCAAGCCAGGTCGGGAGCTTTCTTT. It codes for CASSQARSGAFF. The whole variable domain, filled in from reference TRBV14 and TRBJ1-1, reads EAGVTQFPSHSVIEKGQTVTLRCDPISGHDNLYWYRRVMGKEIKFLLHFVKESKQDESGMPNNRFLAERTGGTYSTLKVQPAELEDSGVYFCASSQARSGAFFGQGTRLTVV.

The chain carries TRBV20-1 and TRBJ1-6; possibly TRBD1 for D (5 bases). CDR3 length: 16 residues. In germline, CDR1 is DFQATT, CDR2 SNEGSKA (reference sequence). Deletions cut 5 bases from V and 0 bases from J, with 14 bases between. CDR3 in DNA: TGCAGTGCTTCCGACAGAATTAGCTCCTATAATTCACCCCTCCACTTT. This sequence encodes CSASDRISSYNSPLHF.

This chain uses TRBV5-1 with TRBJ2-1; D perhaps matches TRBD1 (6 bases). The CDR3 runs to 14 residues. V was cut by 3 bases and J by 3 bases, with 10 bases left in between. Germline V lookup: CDR1 SGHRS, CDR2 YFSETQ. The CDR3 loop reads CASSYRDNYNEQFF. CDR3 sequence (DNA): TGCGCCAGCAGCTACCGGGACAACTACAATGAGCAGTTCTTC. Full variable domain (remainder filled in from reference TRBV5-1 and TRBJ2-1): KAGVTQTPRYLIKTRGQQVTLSCSPISGHRSVSWYQQTPGQGLQFLFEYFSETQRNKGNFPGRFSGRQFSNSRSEMNVSTLELGDSALYLCASSYRDNYNEQFFGPGTRLTVL.

This clonotype has only one observation. The genes are TRBV13 and TRBJ2-2; 7 bases align to TRBD1. V shed 5 bases, J shed 7 bases, and the junction held 16 bases outside the gene matches. Germline V gene lookup returns CDR1 PRHDT and CDR2 FYEKMQ (reference sequence). The CDR3 is made up of 17 amino acids. DNA of the CDR3: TGTGCCAGCAGCCCAATTCCCTTTGGGACAGTGATCGGGGAGCTGTTTTTT. This gives the protein CASSPIPFGTVIGELFF.

The J gene is TRBJ2-7, the V gene TRBV11-2; 8 bases match TRBD1. The CDR3 has 16 amino acids. The germline gives CDR1 SGHAT, CDR2 FQNNGV. The junction had 17 bases not matched to a gene; V was cut back by 4 bases and J by 9 bases. The CDR3 here is CASSSTNVGQGAAQYF. The CDR3 nucleotides are TGTGCCAGCAGCTCAACCAACGTCGGGCAGGGGGCTGCGCAGTACTTC.

The rearrangement links TRBV21-1 to TRBJ1-6; the table calls TRBD1, which could not be checked here. TRBV21-1 is flagged as a pseudogene. The CDR3 spans 14 residues. CDR3 sequence (DNA): TGTGCCAGCAGCATGAGGTGGGGCGGTTCACCCCTCCACTTT. It specifies CASSMRWGGSPLHF.

The V call is TRBV3-1, the J call TRBJ2-3, with unresolved D. V was pared by 3 bases and J by 2 bases, with 12 bases between. Germline V CDR1 and CDR2: LGHDT, YNNKEL (reference sequence). This CDR3 is 15 amino acids long. The CDR3 is CASSHSLEITDTQYF. The DNA of the CDR3 is TGTGCCAGCAGCCATTCTCTCGAGATCACAGATACGCAGTATTTT.

The chain links TRBV27 to TRBJ1-2, with 8 nucleotides matching TRBD1. Germline V gene lookup returns CDR1 MNHEY and CDR2 SMNVEV (reference sequence). This CDR3 spans 16 amino acids. Trimming took 0 bases from V and 4 from J; bases not matched to a gene: 7. In nucleotides, the CDR3 is TGTGCCAGCAGTTTATCGGTCGGACAGGGAGGCTATGGCTACACCTTC. Translating it yields CASSLSVGQGGYGYTF.

The chain has TRBV24-1 and TRBJ1-1; D gene unclear. Trimming cost V 2 bases and J 4 bases, with 13 bases left between them. In germline, CDR1 is KGHDR, CDR2 SFDVKD. CDR3 length: 15 residues. As DNA, the CDR3 is TGTGCCACCAGTGATTCCCGACACTTGAGCACTGAAGCTTTCTTT. This codes for CATSDSRHLSTEAFF.

The CDR3 region is CASSSADHGSNQPQHF. CDR3 DNA sequence: TGTGCCAGCAGCTCGGCGGACCATGGAAGCAATCAGCCCCAGCATTTT. The chain has TRBV7-9 and TRBJ1-5, with D hard to call. V was cut by 4 bases and J by 1 base, with 14 bases left in between. The CDR3 has 16 amino acids. Germline CDR1 SEHNR, CDR2 FQNEAQ (reference sequence).

DNA for the CDR3: TGTGCCAGCAGCATCCTAGCGGGGGGGTACAATGAGCAGTTCTTC. Translating gives CASSILAGGYNEQFF. The V and J genes are TRBV9 and TRBJ2-1; 12 bases are shared with TRBD2. CDR3 length: 15 amino acids. From germline, CDR1 is SGDLS and CDR2 YYNGEE. The junction had 3 bases not matched to a gene; V was cut back by 4 bases and J by 4 bases.

This chain links TRBV20-1 with TRBJ2-7, with 10 bases lining up with TRBD1. The CDR3 contains 14 residues. The V gene's germline CDR1 is DFQATT and CDR2 SNEGSKA (reference sequence). The junction had 9 bases not matched to a gene; V was cut back by 5 bases and J by 5 bases. The CDR3 nucleotides are TGCAGTGCTCCAGCCCAGGACAGGGGGGACGAGCAGTACTTC. This encodes CSAPAQDRGDEQYF.

This chain joins TRBV30 and TRBJ1-5; D possibly corresponds to TRBD1 (6 bases). CDR3 length: 17 residues. Germline V CDR1 and CDR2: GTSNPN, SVGIG (reference sequence). V lost 2 bases and J 9 bases, leaving 26 bases between the germline ends. CDR3 in amino acids: CAWSFETGRVPTSPQHF. CDR3 bases: TGTGCCTGGAGTTTTGAGACAGGCCGGGTCCCCACTTCGCCCCAGCATTTT.

V usage is TRBV24-1 and J usage is TRBJ2-1, with D maybe TRBD2 (6 bases). V was shortened by 3 bases and J by 6 bases, with 17 bases between the two germline ends. The V gene's germline CDR1 is KGHDR and CDR2 SFDVKD. This CDR3 spans 16 amino acids. DNA for the CDR3: TGTGCCACCAGTGATGCCAAGTGGGGGGAACTCAATGAGCAGTTCTTC. It encodes CATSDAKWGELNEQFF.

The rearrangement uses TRBV7-9 and TRBJ1-6; 8 bases align to TRBD1. The CDR3 is 15 amino acids. J lost 8 bases, V lost 2 bases, and 5 bases had no gene match. Germline CDR1 SEHNR, CDR2 FQNEAQ (reference sequence). The CDR3 spells CASSLPGQGYSPLHF. The CDR3 coding sequence is TGTGCCAGCAGCTTACCCGGACAGGGTTATTCACCCCTCCACTTT.

J is TRBJ1-2 and V is TRBV4-1; D remains ambiguous. V dropped 4 bases and J dropped 0 bases, with 12 bases sitting between them. This CDR3 spans 15 amino acids. Germline V lookup: CDR1 MGHRA, CDR2 YSYEKL. The CDR3 DNA sequence: TGCGCCAGCAGCCTCGCGACGGACTCTAACTATGGCTACACCTTC. Its translation: CASSLATDSNYGYTF.

V is TRBV27 and J is TRBJ1-1; a weak D match, TRBD1 (5 bases). The CDR3 length is 15 residues. Germline loops: CDR1 MNHEY, CDR2 SMNVEV (reference sequence). Trimming shortened V by 1 base and J by 5 bases, and 14 bases separated the two germline ends. The CDR3, as DNA: TGTGCCAGCAGTTTATGGCCCGGGGGAAGTACTGAAGCTTTCTTT. Amino acids: CASSLWPGGSTEAFF.

The rearrangement links TRBV4-1 to TRBJ1-2; no firm D call. The germline gives CDR1 MGHRA, CDR2 YSYEKL. CDR3 length equals 13 residues. Trimming pared 0 bases from V and 3 bases from J, leaving 5 bases between. CDR3 DNA sequence: TGCGCCAGCAGCCAAGACAGGCACTATGGCTACACCTTC. It codes for CASSQDRHYGYTF.

The V and J genes are TRBV28 and TRBJ1-6; D not certain. Germline V gives CDR1 MDHEN, CDR2 SYDVKM. CDR3 length equals 12 residues. V lost 6 bases, J lost 9 bases, and 9 bases lay in between. The CDR3 reads CASRPGASPLHF. CDR3 sequence (DNA): TGTGCCAGCAGACCAGGAGCTTCACCCCTCCACTTT.

This rearrangement joins TRBV6-2 or TRBV6-3 to TRBJ2-1, with a weak D call TRBD2 (6 bases). This CDR3 has 15 residues. V was clipped by 4 bases and J by 4 bases, with 14 bases between them. Germline-derived CDR1 and CDR2 are MNHEY and SVGEGT. CDR3: CASSSTTRGYNEQFF. The CDR3 region has the DNA TGTGCCAGCAGTTCGACTACCCGGGGGTACAATGAGCAGTTCTTC.

V usage is TRBV28 and J usage is TRBJ1-6, with a possible D match to TRBD1 (5 bases). The germline gives CDR1 MDHEN, CDR2 SYDVKM. This CDR3 contains 16 residues. V was cut by 3 bases and J by 6 bases, with 15 bases left in between. CDR3 DNA sequence: TGTGCCAGCAGTTTGTCGTGGGGGACGATTAATTCACCCCTCCACTTT. Translation: CASSLSWGTINSPLHF.

This rearrangement joins TRBV3-1 to TRBJ2-7, with 8 bases fitting TRBD1. The V gene end was trimmed by 0 bases and the J gene end by 3 bases; junction bases not matched to a gene: 7. The CDR3 spans 16 residues. Germline V gene sequence: CDR1 LGHDT, CDR2 YNNKEL (reference sequence). The CDR3 here is CASSQDFTGGFYEQYF. The CDR3 DNA follows: TGTGCCAGCAGCCAAGATTTCACAGGGGGTTTCTACGAGCAGTACTTC.

This clonotype was observed a single time. The rearrangement joins TRBV7-2 to TRBJ2-5, with 9 bases fitting TRBD1. The V and J ends lost 4 bases and 5 bases, in that order; junction bases with no gene match: 8. CDR3 length: 15 residues. Per the germline V gene, CDR1 is SGHTA and CDR2 is FQGNSA. The CDR3 DNA sequence: TGTGCCAGCAGCTGGGGGGGACAGGGACGGGAGACCCAGTACTTC. Its protein product is CASSWGGQGRETQYF.

This chain uses TRBV6-6 with TRBJ2-1, with 7 bases matching TRBD1. Germline V gene sequence: CDR1 MNHNY, CDR2 SVGAGI (reference sequence). Germline trimming cut 2 bases from V and 5 bases from J; bases unmatched to any gene: 9. The CDR3 is 16 amino acids. The CDR3 DNA is TGTGCCAGCAGTTACCCACAGACAGGGAGAAACAATGAGCAGTTCTTC. Its protein product is CASSYPQTGRNNEQFF.